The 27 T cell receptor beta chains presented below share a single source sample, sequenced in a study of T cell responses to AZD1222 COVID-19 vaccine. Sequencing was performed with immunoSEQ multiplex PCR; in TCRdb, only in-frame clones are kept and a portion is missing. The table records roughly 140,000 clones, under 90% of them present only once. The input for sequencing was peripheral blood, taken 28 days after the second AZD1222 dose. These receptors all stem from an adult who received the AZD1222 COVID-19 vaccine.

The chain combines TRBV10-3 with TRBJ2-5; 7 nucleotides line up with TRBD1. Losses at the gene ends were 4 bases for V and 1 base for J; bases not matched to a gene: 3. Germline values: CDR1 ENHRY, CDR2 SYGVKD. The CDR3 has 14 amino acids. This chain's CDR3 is CAISGGQLQETQYF. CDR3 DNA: TGTGCCATCAGTGGGGGACAGCTCCAAGAGACCCAGTACTTC.

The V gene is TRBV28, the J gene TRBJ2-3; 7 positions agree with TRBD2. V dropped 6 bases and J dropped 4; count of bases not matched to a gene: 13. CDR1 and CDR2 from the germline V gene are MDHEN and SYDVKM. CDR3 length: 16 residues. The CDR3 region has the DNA TGTGCCAGCAGCCCTTTCCGTGGGAGGGGAGCAGATACGCAGTATTTT. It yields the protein CASSPFRGRGADTQYF.

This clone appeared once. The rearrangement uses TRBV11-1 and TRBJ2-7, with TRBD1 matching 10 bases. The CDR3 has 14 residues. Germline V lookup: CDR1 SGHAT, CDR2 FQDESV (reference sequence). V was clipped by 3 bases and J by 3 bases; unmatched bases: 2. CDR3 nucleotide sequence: TGTGCCAGCAGCTTCGGGACAGGGGTCTACGAGCAGTACTTC. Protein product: CASSFGTGVYEQYF.

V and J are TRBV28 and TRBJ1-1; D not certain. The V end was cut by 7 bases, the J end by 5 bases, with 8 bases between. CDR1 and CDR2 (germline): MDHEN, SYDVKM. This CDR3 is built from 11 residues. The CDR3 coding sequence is TGTGCCAGCAAATGGGGAACTGAAGCTTTCTTT. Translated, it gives CASKWGTEAFF.

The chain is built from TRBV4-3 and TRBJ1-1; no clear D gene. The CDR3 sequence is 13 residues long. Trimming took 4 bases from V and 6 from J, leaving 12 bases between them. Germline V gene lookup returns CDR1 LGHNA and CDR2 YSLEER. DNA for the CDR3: TGCGCCAGCAGCCCCGGACGAGACTCTGAAGCTTTCTTT. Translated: CASSPGRDSEAFF.

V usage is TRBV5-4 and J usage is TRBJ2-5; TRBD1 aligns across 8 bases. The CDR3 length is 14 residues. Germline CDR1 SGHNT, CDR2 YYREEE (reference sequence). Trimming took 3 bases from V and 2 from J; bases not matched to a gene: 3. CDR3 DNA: TGTGCCAGCAGCTCGGGACAGGCTCAAGAGACCCAGTACTTC. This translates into CASSSGQAQETQYF.

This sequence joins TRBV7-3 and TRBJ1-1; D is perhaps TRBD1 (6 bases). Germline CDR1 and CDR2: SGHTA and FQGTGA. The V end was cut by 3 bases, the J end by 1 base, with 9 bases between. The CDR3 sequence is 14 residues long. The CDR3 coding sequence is TGTGCCAGCAGCTTGTACAGGGAGAACACTGAAGCTTTCTTT. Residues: CASSLYRENTEAFF.

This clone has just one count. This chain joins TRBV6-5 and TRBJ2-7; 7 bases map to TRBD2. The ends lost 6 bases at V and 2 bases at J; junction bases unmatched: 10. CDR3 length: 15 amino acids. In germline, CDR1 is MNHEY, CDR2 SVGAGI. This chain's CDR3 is CASRGRASGTYEQYF. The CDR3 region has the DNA TGTGCCAGCAGGGGACGGGCTAGCGGAACCTACGAGCAGTACTTC.

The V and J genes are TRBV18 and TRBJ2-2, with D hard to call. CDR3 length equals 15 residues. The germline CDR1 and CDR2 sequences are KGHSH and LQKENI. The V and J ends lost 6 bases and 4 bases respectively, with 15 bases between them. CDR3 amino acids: CASSLPATVTGELFF. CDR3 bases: TGTGCCAGCTCCCTACCGGCGACCGTCACCGGGGAGCTGTTTTTT.

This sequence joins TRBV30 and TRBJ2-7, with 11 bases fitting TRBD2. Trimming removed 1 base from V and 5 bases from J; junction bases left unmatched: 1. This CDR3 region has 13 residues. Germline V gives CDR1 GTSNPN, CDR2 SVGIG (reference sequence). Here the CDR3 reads CAWSGLAGNEQYV. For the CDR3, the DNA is TGTGCCTGGAGTGGACTAGCGGGGAACGAGCAGTACGTC.

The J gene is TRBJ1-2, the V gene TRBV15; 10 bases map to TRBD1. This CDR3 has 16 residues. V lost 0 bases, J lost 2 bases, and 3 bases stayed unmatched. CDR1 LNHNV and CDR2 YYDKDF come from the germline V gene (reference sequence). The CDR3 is CATSREGQGRNYGYTF. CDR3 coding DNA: TGTGCCACCAGCAGAGAGGGACAGGGGAGGAACTATGGCTACACCTTC.

CDR3 amino acids: CASSQAGTGRDEQYF. The CDR3 coding sequence is TGCGCCAGCAGCCAGGCCGGGACAGGGAGGGACGAGCAGTACTTC. The chain joins TRBV4-1 to TRBJ2-7; 9 nucleotides agree with TRBD1. The junction had 8 bases not matched to a gene; V was cut back by 3 bases and J by 5 bases. CDR1 is MGHRA, CDR2 YSYEKL, per germline. This CDR3 contains 15 residues.

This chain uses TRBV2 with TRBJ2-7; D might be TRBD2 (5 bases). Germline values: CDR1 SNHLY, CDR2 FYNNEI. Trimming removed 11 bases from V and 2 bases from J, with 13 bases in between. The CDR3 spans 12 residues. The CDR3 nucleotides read TGTGCCGGATCCAGCGGACCCTACGAGCAGTACTTC. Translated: CAGSSGPYEQYF.

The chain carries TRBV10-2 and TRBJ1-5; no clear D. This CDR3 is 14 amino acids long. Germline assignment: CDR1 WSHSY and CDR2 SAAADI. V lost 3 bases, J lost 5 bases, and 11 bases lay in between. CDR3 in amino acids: CASSESSGDQPQHF. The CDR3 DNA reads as TGCGCCAGCAGTGAAAGTTCAGGAGATCAGCCCCAGCATTTT.

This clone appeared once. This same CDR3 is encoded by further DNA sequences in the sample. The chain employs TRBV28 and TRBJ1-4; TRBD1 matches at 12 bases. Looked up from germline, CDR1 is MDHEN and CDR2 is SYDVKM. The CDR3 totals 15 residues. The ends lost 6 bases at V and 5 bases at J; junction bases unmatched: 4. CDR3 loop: CASRGQGAGNEKLFF. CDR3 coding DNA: TGTGCCAGCAGGGGACAGGGGGCGGGGAATGAAAAACTGTTTTTT. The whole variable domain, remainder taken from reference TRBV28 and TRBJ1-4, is DVKVTQSSRYLVKRTGEKVFLECVQDMDHENMFWYRQDPGLGLRLIYFSYDVKMKEKGDIPEGYSVSREKKERFSLILESASTNQTSMYLCASRGQGAGNEKLFFGSGTQLSVL.

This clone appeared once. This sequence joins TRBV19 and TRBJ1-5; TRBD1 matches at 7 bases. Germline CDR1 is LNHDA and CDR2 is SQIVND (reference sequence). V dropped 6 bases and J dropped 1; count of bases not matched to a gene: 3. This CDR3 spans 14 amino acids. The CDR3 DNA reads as TGTGCCAGTAGCCAACAGGGGAGCAATCAGCCCCAGCATTTT. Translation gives CASSQQGSNQPQHF. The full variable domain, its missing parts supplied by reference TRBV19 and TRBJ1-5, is DGGITQSPKYLFRKEGQNVTLSCEQNLNHDAMYWYRQDPGQGLRLIYYSQIVNDFQKGDIAEGYSVSREKKESFPLTVTSAQKNPTAFYLCASSQQGSNQPQHFGDGTRLSIL.

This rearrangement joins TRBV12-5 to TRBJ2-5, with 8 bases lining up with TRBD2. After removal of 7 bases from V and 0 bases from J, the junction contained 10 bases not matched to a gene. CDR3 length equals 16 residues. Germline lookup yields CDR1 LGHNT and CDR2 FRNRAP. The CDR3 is CASAPATGGYQETQYF. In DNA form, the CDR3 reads TGTGCTAGTGCCCCGGCTACGGGGGGGTACCAAGAGACCCAGTACTTC. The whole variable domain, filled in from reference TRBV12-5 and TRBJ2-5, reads DARVTQTPRHKVTEMGQEVTMRCQPILGHNTVFWYRQTMMQGLELLAYFRNRAPLDDSGMPKDRFSAEMPDATLATLKIQPSEPRDSAVYFCASAPATGGYQETQYFGPGTRLLVL.

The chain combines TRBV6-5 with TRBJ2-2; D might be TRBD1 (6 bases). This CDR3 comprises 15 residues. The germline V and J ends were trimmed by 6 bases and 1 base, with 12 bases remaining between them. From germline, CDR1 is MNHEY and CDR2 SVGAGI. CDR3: CASRDGQRNTGELFF. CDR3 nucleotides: TGTGCCAGCAGGGACGGACAGAGGAACACCGGGGAGCTGTTTTTT.

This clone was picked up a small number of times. This CDR3 reads CASSHPRGRLSTNEKLFF. CDR3 nucleotide sequence: TGCGCCAGCAGCCACCCTCGTGGGCGGCTTTCCACTAATGAAAAACTGTTTTTT. The gene calls are TRBV4-1 and TRBJ1-4; D is unclear. V lost 3 bases and J lost 2, with 19 bases in between. There are 18 residues in the CDR3. Germline assignment: CDR1 MGHRA and CDR2 YSYEKL.

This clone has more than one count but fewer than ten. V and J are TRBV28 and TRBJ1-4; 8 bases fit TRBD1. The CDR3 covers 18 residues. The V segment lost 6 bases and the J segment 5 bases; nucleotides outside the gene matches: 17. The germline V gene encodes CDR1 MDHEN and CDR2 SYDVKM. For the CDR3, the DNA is TGTGCCAGCAGCCACGTTTACCTGGACAGGGAGGGGAATGAAAAACTGTTTTTT. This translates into CASSHVYLDREGNEKLFF.

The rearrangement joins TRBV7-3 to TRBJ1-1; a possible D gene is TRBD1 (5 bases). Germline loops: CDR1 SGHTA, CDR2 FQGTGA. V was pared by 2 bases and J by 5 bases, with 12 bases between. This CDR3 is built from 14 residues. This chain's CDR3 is CASSLVGERTEAFF. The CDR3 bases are TGTGCCAGCAGCTTAGTAGGGGAGCGTACTGAAGCTTTCTTT.

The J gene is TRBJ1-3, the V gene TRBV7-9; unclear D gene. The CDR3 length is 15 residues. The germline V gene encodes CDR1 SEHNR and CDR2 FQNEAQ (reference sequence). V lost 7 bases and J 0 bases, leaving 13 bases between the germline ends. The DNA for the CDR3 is TGTGCCAGCACCTCTCCCACGAGCTCTGGAAACACCATATATTTT. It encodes CASTSPTSSGNTIYF.

The CDR3, as DNA: TGCGCCAGCAGCCTGGGACTAGCGGGCTCCTACGAGCAGTACTTC. Translating it yields CASSLGLAGSYEQYF. The rearrangement joins TRBV4-3 to TRBJ2-7; 12 bases are a match to TRBD2. The CDR3 length is 15 residues. CDR1 is LGHNA and CDR2 is YSLEER in the germline V gene. After removal of 4 bases from V and 0 bases from J, the junction contained 1 base not matched to a gene.

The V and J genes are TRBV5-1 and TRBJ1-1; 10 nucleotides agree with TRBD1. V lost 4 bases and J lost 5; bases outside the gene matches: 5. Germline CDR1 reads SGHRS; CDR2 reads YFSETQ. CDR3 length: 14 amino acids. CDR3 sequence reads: CASSQGQGSTEAFF. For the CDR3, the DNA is TGCGCCAGCAGCCAGGGACAGGGGAGTACTGAAGCTTTCTTT.

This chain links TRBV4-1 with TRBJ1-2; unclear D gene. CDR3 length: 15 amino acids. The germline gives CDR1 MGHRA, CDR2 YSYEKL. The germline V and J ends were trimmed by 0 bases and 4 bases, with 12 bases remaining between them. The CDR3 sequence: CASSQESNPLYGYTF. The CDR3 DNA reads TGCGCCAGCAGCCAAGAAAGCAATCCTCTCTATGGCTACACCTTC.

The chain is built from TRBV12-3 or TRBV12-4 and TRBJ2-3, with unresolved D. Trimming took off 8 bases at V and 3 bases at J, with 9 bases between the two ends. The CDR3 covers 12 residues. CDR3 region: CASSSVTDTQYF. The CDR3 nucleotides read TGTGCCAGCTCGTCTGTTACAGATACGCAGTATTTT.

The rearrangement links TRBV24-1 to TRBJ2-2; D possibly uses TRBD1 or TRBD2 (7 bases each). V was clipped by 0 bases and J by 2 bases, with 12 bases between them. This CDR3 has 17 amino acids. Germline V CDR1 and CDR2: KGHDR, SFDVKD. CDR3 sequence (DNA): TGTGCCACCAGTGATTTGCGGGGGGACAGCAACACCGGGGAGCTGTTTTTT. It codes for CATSDLRGDSNTGELFF.